What follows are 29 T cell receptor beta chains derived from one specimen sequenced in a study of spatial heterogeneity in lung cancer. Indicated time point: sample taken at primary tumor resection. TCRdb reanalysed the 5' RACE reads using MiXCR and keeps one entry per CDR3 protein. The sample consists of roughly 1,700 distinct CDR3 sequences, around 15% of them appearing once. Sequenced material: normal lung tissue next to the tumor, taken at surgery. Source of these receptors: a male donor with early-stage non-small cell lung cancer.

Judged by abundance, this clonotype is medium-sized. The V and J genes are TRBV6-1 and TRBJ2-2; 13 bases align to TRBD2. Germline V gives CDR1 MNHNS, CDR2 SASEGT. V shed 7 bases and J 0 bases; nucleotides not matched to a gene: 11. The CDR3 has 19 amino acids. The chain's CDR3 is CASIDLGTSGITNTGELFF. The CDR3 nucleotides are TGTGCCAGCATTGATCTTGGGACTAGCGGGATTACGAACACCGGGGAGCTGTTTTTT.

The chain joins TRBV20-1 to TRBJ2-5, with 7 bases identical to TRBD1. The CDR3 has 11 amino acids. Germline V gives CDR1 DFQATT, CDR2 SNEGSKA (reference sequence). V lost 6 bases and J lost 3; bases outside the gene matches: 1. The CDR3 protein is CSATGEETQYF. CDR3 DNA sequence: TGCAGTGCCACAGGGGAAGAGACCCAGTACTTC.

The rearrangement uses TRBV5-1 and TRBJ2-2; D is undetermined. Germline V gene lookup returns CDR1 SGHRS and CDR2 YFSETQ. V was pared by 0 bases and J by 1 base, with 7 bases between. The CDR3 runs 15 residues. DNA of the CDR3: TGCGCCAGCAGCTTGGGGCAGCTGAACACCGGGGAGCTGTTTTTT. Its translation: CASSLGQLNTGELFF. The variable domain in full, completed from reference TRBV5-1 and TRBJ2-2, reads KAGVTQTPRYLIKTRGQQVTLSCSPISGHRSVSWYQQTPGQGLQFLFEYFSETQRNKGNFPGRFSGRQFSNSRSEMNVSTLELGDSALYLCASSLGQLNTGELFFGEGSRLTVL.

The rearrangement joins TRBV29-1 to TRBJ2-7; D perhaps matches TRBD1 (6 bases). This CDR3 contains 13 residues. Germline CDR1 SQVTM, CDR2 ANQGSEA. V dropped 6 bases and J dropped 6 bases, with 18 bases sitting between them. The CDR3 reads CSVNRGGTGEQYF. DNA of the CDR3: TGCAGCGTGAACCGAGGGGGAACCGGCGAGCAGTACTTC.

Relative to its sample, this clonotype is medium-sized. The CDR3 sequence: CASSLLLDNEQFF. CDR3 bases: TGCGCCAGCAGCTTGCTTCTAGACAATGAGCAGTTCTTC. This chain joins TRBV5-1 and TRBJ2-1, with unresolved D. There are 13 residues in the CDR3. Germline V lookup: CDR1 SGHRS, CDR2 YFSETQ. Trimming pared 1 base from V and 5 bases from J, leaving 7 bases between.

By its share, this clonotype is medium-sized (0.01 to 0.1%). V usage is TRBV4-1 and J usage is TRBJ1-5; no clear D. V was shortened by 4 bases and J by 1 base, with 11 bases between the two germline ends. Germline V gene lookup returns CDR1 MGHRA and CDR2 YSYEKL. The CDR3 length is 15 residues. Written as DNA, the CDR3 is TGCGCCAGCAGCCCGCCGGGAGGAAGCAATCAGCCCCAGCATTTT. Its protein product is CASSPPGGSNQPQHF.

On this clonotype itself: This may be a read error: a much more frequent sequence differs by one nucleotide. The genes are TRBV4-1 and TRBJ1-5; D gene ambiguous. CDR3 size: 16 residues. CDR1 and CDR2 (germline): MGHRA, YSYEKL. Here the CDR3 reads CTSSQDPGMGNQPQHF. The CDR3 DNA reads TGCACCAGCAGCCAAGATCCCGGAATGGGCAATCAGCCCCAGCATTTT.

In this sample, this clonotype is medium-sized (0.01 to 0.1%). The V gene is TRBV27, the J gene TRBJ1-2; a weak D match, TRBD1 (6 bases). Trimming cost V 0 bases and J 5 bases, with 16 bases left between them. Germline CDR1 MNHEY, CDR2 SMNVEV (reference sequence). The CDR3 extends over 16 amino acids. The CDR3 DNA reads TGTGCCAGCAGTTTATCCGGGACACCAAATCGGTATGGCTACACCTTC. This encodes CASSLSGTPNRYGYTF.

This clonotype is medium-sized. The V gene is TRBV2, the J gene TRBJ2-7, with 10 bases fitting TRBD1. V dropped 6 bases and J dropped 3; count of bases not matched to a gene: 8. The CDR3 runs 15 residues. Germline lookup yields CDR1 SNHLY and CDR2 FYNNEI. The DNA for the CDR3 is TGTGCCAGCAGCCCCCGACAGGGGGCGATCTACGAGCAGTACTTC. It translates to CASSPRQGAIYEQYF.

By share, this clonotype counts as large. The J gene is TRBJ2-3, the V gene TRBV12-3 or TRBV12-4; a possible D gene is TRBD2 (5 bases). V lost 1 base, J lost 5 bases, and 10 bases lay in between. The CDR3 runs to 14 residues. CDR3 sequence reads: CASSLGGSGDTQYF. DNA for the CDR3: TGTGCCAGCAGTTTAGGCGGGTCGGGAGATACGCAGTATTTT.

The chain links TRBV27 to TRBJ2-7; 11 nucleotides line up with TRBD1. This CDR3 has 12 residues. The V and J ends lost 10 bases and 6 bases, in that order; junction bases with no gene match: 5. Germline V gene data show CDR1 as MNHEY and CDR2 as SMNVEV (reference sequence). The CDR3 loop is CAKPDRGREQYF. CDR3 bases: TGTGCCAAACCGGACAGGGGGCGCGAGCAGTACTTC.

Relative to its sample, this clonotype is medium-sized. The rearrangement joins TRBV6-1 to TRBJ2-1, with 11 bases aligning to TRBD2. Germline V gene data show CDR1 as MNHNS and CDR2 as SASEGT. The CDR3 consists of 14 residues. V shed 5 bases, J shed 10 bases, and the junction held 7 bases outside the gene matches. CDR3 DNA: TGTGCCAGCAGTCGCCCACTAGCGGGAGAGGAGCAGTTCTTC. It is translated as CASSRPLAGEEQFF.

This clonotype is judged medium-sized (0.01 to 0.1%). This chain joins TRBV20-1 and TRBJ2-7; D possibly corresponds to TRBD2 (6 bases). CDR1 DFQATT and CDR2 SNEGSKA come from the germline V gene (reference sequence). Trimming stripped 3 bases from V and 2 bases from J, with 8 bases between. The CDR3 consists of 12 residues. The CDR3 loop reads CSASGLPYEQYF. In DNA form, the CDR3 reads TGCAGTGCTAGTGGACTACCCTACGAGCAGTACTTC.

The chain recombines TRBV2 with TRBJ2-7; D not resolved. The V end lost 1 base, the J end lost 10 bases, and 23 bases lay between the germline ends. The CDR3 runs 16 residues. Germline V gene sequence: CDR1 SNHLY, CDR2 FYNNEI. The CDR3 spells CASSEGGRSPSTGQYF. In DNA, the CDR3 is TGTGCCAGCAGTGAAGGCGGACGGAGCCCTTCCACTGGTCAGTACTTC.

The chain carries TRBV7-8 and TRBJ2-1; D is ambiguous. V lost 1 base to trimming and J lost 7 bases, with 11 bases between them. Germline CDR1 SGHVS, CDR2 FQNEAQ. The CDR3 contains 14 residues. DNA of the CDR3: TGTGCCAGCAGCTTAGATTTTTTACTGAATGAGCAGTTCTTC. It codes for CASSLDFLLNEQFF.

This clonotype ranks as large. The chain recombines TRBV6-6 with TRBJ2-7; unclear D gene. Germline assignment: CDR1 MNHNY and CDR2 SVGAGI (reference sequence). CDR3 size: 15 residues. V shed 6 bases and J shed 0 bases, with 15 bases lying between them. The CDR3 DNA is TGTGCCAGCAGACCAGTTACCCCAGGCTCCTACGAGCAGTACTTC. It is translated as CASRPVTPGSYEQYF.

This clonotype is medium-sized (0.01 to 0.1%) by share. The J gene is TRBJ2-7, the V gene TRBV20-1; D might be TRBD2 (5 bases). The germline gives CDR1 DFQATT, CDR2 SNEGSKA (reference sequence). With 5 bases removed from V and 0 bases from J, the gap between germline ends came to 11 bases. CDR3 length equals 13 residues. The CDR3 DNA reads as TGCAGTGCTGAACGGACTTTCTCCTACGAGCAGTACTTC. It is translated as CSAERTFSYEQYF.

This clonotype is termed medium-sized. V is TRBV15 and J is TRBJ1-1; TRBD1 might be the D (5 bases). V was clipped by 7 bases and J by 0 bases, with 9 bases between them. Germline-derived CDR1 and CDR2 are LNHNV and YYDKDF (reference sequence). The CDR3 runs to 13 residues. The CDR3 region is CATKRGLNTEAFF. CDR3 DNA sequence: TGTGCCACCAAGAGGGGACTGAACACTGAAGCTTTCTTT.

Sample share makes this clonotype large (0.1 to 1%). The chain links TRBV4-1 to TRBJ1-1; 10 bases line up with TRBD1. The CDR3 runs 18 residues. V was pared by 1 base and J by 5 bases, with 13 bases of the junction left unmatched. Germline-derived CDR1 and CDR2 are MGHRA and YSYEKL. The CDR3 nucleotides read TGCGCCAGCAGCCAAGTAAATTCCGGGACAGGGGAGCAAACTGAAGCTTTCTTT. This sequence encodes CASSQVNSGTGEQTEAFF.

V usage is TRBV5-6 and J usage is TRBJ1-1, with a weak D call TRBD1 (5 bases). The CDR3 has 17 residues. V was clipped by 0 bases and J by 5 bases, with 20 bases between them. Germline lookup yields CDR1 SGHDT and CDR2 YYEEEE. CDR3 bases: TGTGCCAGCAGCTTGGTCGGAAGCTTTACCGGGGGGACTGAAGCTTTCTTT. Encoded protein: CASSLVGSFTGGTEAFF. Combining the CDR3 with reference TRBV5-6 and TRBJ1-1 gives the whole variable domain DAGVTQSPTHLIKTRGQQVTLRCSPKSGHDTVSWYQQALGQGPQFIFQYYEEEERQRGNFPDRFSGHQFPNYSSELNVNALLLGDSALYLCASSLVGSFTGGTEAFFGQGTRLTVV.

This clonotype was detected a few times. The chain recombines TRBV12-3 or TRBV12-4 with TRBJ1-5; 7 nucleotides align to TRBD1. Trimming removed 2 bases from V and 0 bases from J; junction bases left unmatched: 7. CDR3 length: 17 amino acids. CDR3 nucleotide sequence: TGTGCCAGCAGTTTACGGACAGGAATGAGTAGCAATCAGCCCCAGCATTTT. Translation: CASSLRTGMSSNQPQHF.

The rearrangement links TRBV27 to TRBJ1-2; D gene unclear. The CDR3 has 13 residues. The V end was cut by 4 bases, the J end by 8 bases, with 14 bases between. Germline CDR1 and CDR2: MNHEY and SMNVEV (reference sequence). In DNA, the CDR3 is TGTGCCAGCAGTTCCTCAGTTGGCGGCGGCTACACCTTC. This gives the protein CASSSSVGGGYTF.

By share of the sample, this clonotype is medium-sized. The rearrangement uses TRBV2 and TRBJ2-2; a weak D match, TRBD2 (6 bases). The V end was cut by 7 bases, the J end by 6 bases, with 12 bases between. Looked up from germline, CDR1 is SNHLY and CDR2 is FYNNEI. The CDR3 is 13 residues long. The CDR3, as DNA: TGTGCCAGCACTTACACTAGCCCCGGGGAGCTGTTTTTT. Amino acids: CASTYTSPGELFF.

This clonotype is labeled as medium-sized (0.01 to 0.1%). V is TRBV10-1 and J is TRBJ1-1, with TRBD1 identical over 7 bases. In germline, CDR1 is WNHNN, CDR2 SYGVQD (reference sequence). This CDR3 has 15 amino acids. Losses at the gene ends were 2 bases for V and 3 bases for J; bases not matched to a gene: 6. CDR3 bases: TGCGCCAGCAGTGAGGGCAGGGGGGCGGACACTGAAGCTTTCTTT. This sequence encodes CASSEGRGADTEAFF.

This sequence joins TRBV20-1 and TRBJ2-7; 12 nucleotides match TRBD2. The CDR3 runs 17 residues. Looked up from germline, CDR1 is DFQATT and CDR2 is SNEGSKA (reference sequence). V trimming: 2 bases; J trimming: 3 bases; junction bases outside the gene matches: 11. CDR3 nucleotides: TGCAGTGCTAGAACTGTGACTAGCGGGGGTTATCGCTACGAGCAGTACTTC. Encoded protein: CSARTVTSGGYRYEQYF.

This clonotype is termed medium-sized. The chain has TRBV7-9 and TRBJ2-7, with 7 bases aligning to TRBD1. V lost 4 bases, J lost 2 bases, and 8 bases stayed unmatched. The CDR3 has 15 amino acids. CDR1 and CDR2 (germline): SEHNR, FQNEAQ (reference sequence). CDR3 DNA sequence: TGTGCCAGCAGCTCAACCTGGGACAGACCCTACGAGCAGTACTTC. This encodes CASSSTWDRPYEQYF.

By share, this clonotype counts as medium-sized. The gene calls are TRBV7-9 and TRBJ1-3; 8 nucleotides agree with TRBD1. The CDR3 consists of 17 residues. V lost 5 bases to trimming and J lost 4 bases; unmatched junction nucleotides: 13. From germline, CDR1 is SEHNR and CDR2 FQNEAQ (reference sequence). CDR3: CASSLRQGLSAGNTIYF. Written as DNA, the CDR3 is TGTGCCAGCAGCCTAAGACAGGGGCTCTCCGCCGGAAACACCATATATTTT.

V is TRBV18 and J is TRBJ1-1; D ambiguous. V lost 3 bases and J 12 bases, leaving 11 bases between the germline ends. This CDR3 spans 11 amino acids. Germline assignment: CDR1 KGHSH and CDR2 LQKENI. This CDR3 is CASSPIKAPFF. CDR3 DNA sequence: TGTGCCAGCTCACCTATCAAGGCCCCTTTCTTT.

The rearrangement uses TRBV10-1 and TRBJ2-5; possibly TRBD2 for D (6 bases). Per germline, CDR1 WNHNN and CDR2 SYGVQD (reference sequence). The V gene lost 2 bases and the J gene lost 4 bases, with 11 bases spanning the gap. The CDR3 covers 14 residues. The CDR3 here is CASSEDVGGETQYF. The CDR3 DNA reads TGCGCCAGCAGTGAGGACGTGGGAGGAGAGACCCAGTACTTC.